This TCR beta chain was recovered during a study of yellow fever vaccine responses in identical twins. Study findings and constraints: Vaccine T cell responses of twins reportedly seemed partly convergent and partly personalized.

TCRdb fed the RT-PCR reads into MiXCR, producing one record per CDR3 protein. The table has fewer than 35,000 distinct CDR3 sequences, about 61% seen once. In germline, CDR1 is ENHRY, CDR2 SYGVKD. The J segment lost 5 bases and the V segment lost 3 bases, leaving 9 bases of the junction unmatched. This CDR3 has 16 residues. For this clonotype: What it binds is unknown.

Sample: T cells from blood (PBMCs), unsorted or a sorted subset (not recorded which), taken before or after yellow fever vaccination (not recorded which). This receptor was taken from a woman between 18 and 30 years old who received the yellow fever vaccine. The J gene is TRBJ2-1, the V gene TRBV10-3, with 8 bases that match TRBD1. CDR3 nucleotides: TGTGCCATCAGTGAACGGGGACAGGCCGTCGACAATGAGCAGTTCTTC. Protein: CAISERGQAVDNEQFF.